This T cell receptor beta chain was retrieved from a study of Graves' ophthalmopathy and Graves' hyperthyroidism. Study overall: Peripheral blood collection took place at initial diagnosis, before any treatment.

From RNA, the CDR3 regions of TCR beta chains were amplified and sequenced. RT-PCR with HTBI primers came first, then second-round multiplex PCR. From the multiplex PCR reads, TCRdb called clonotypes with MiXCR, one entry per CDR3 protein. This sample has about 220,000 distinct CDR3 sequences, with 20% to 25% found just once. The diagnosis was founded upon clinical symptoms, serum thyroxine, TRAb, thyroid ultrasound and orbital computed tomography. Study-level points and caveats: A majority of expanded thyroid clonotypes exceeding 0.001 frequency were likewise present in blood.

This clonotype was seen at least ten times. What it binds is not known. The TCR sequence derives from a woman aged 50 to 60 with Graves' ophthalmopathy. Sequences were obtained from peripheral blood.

This chain's CDR3 is CSVEGVQGMGGYTF. Here the CDR3 DNA reads TGCAGCGTTGAAGGTGTACAGGGGATGGGTGGCTACACCTTC. This sequence joins TRBV29-1 and TRBJ1-2; 7 nucleotides agree with TRBD1. Germline V lookup: CDR1 SQVTM, CDR2 ANQGSEA. The CDR3 sequence is 14 residues long. The J segment lost 7 bases and the V segment lost 1 base, leaving 9 bases of the junction unmatched.